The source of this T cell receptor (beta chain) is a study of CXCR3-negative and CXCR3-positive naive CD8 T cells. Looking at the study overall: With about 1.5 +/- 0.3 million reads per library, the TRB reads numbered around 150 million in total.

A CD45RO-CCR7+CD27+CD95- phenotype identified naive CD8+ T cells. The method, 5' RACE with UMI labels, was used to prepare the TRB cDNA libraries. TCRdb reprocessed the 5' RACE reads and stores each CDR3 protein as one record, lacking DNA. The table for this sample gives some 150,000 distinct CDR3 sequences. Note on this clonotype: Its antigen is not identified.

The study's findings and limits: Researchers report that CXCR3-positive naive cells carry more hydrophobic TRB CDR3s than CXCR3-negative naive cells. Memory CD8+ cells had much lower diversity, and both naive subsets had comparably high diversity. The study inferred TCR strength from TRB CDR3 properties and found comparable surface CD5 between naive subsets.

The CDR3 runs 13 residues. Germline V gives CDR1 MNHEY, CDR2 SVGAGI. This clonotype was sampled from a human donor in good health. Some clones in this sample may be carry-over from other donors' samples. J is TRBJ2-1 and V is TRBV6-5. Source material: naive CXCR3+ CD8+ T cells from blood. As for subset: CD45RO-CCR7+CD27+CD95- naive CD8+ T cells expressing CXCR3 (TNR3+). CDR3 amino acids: CASSYLENNEQFF.